This T cell receptor (beta chain) is from a study of response to subunit inactivated influenza vaccine listed by TCRdb under 2018. With respect to the entire study: Deep quantitative T cell receptor repertoire profiling was used in the study to track responses to a trivalent subunit inactivated influenza vaccine.

Library preparation was by RT-PCR. For sequencing, an Illumina HiSeq 2500 was employed. Using fastp at Q25 and MiXCR, TCRdb reprocessed the public reads and kept productive beta chains. Entries are consolidated by CDR3 protein sequence, retaining the most common genes and DNA. The sample table holds over 750,000 distinct CDR3 sequences, of which around 21% were seen once. Roughly a tenth of the sample goes to the ten largest clones. About this clonotype itself: Its cognate antigen has yet to be identified. No much larger clonotype is one base removed from it; base qualities were not supplied.

Relative to germline, V is 5 bases shorter and J is 1 base shorter, with 10 bases between their ends. The CDR3 runs 14 amino acids, cysteine and phenylalanine included. Only CDR3 DNA is held: 42 bases, read in frame from base 1. Sequences SGDLS (CDR1) and YYNGEE (CDR2) are obtained from the germline V gene. General conclusions and limits of the study: According to the authors, only a limited number of new T cells may be recruited by each seasonal influenza vaccination.

This TCR was sampled from a man aged 50 to 60 who received an inactivated influenza vaccine. Donor details come from another sample of the same person, matched by shared clones. The chain is made from TRBV9 and TRBJ1-5, with no confidently assigned D gene. Sequences were derived from PBMCs from blood, sampled roughly 5 days after vaccination. The DNA sequence follows: TGTGCCAGCAGGGATGGATGGAGCAATCAGCCCCAGCATTTT. Its protein is CASRDGWSNQPQHF.